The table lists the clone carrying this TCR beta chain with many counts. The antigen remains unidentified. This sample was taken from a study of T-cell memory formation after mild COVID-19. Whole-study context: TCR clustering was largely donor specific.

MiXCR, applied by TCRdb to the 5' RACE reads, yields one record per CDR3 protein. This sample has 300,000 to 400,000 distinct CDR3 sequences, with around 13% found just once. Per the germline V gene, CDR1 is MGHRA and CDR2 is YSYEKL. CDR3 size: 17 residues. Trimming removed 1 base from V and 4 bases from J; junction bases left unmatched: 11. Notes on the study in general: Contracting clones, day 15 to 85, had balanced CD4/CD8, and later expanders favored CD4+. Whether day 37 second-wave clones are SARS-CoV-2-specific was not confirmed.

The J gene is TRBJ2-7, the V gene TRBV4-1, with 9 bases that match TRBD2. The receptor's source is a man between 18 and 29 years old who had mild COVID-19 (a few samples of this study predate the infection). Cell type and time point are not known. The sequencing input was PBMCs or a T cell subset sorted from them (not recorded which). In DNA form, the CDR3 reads TGCGCCAGCAGCCAAGCAATAAGCGGGGGGCTCGGGTACGAGCAGTACGTC. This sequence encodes CASSQAISGGLGYEQYV.